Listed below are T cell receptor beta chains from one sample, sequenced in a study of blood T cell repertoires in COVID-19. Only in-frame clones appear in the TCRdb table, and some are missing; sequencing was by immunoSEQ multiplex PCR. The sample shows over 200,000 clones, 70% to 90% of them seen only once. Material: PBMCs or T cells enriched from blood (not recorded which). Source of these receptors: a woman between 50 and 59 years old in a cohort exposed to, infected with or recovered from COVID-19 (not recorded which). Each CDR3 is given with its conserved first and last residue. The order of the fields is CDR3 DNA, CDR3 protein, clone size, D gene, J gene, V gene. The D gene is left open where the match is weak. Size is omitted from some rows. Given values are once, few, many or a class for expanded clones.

CDR3nt: TGTGCCAGCAGTTCGACAGGCCCTAATTCACCCCTCCACTTT
CDR3aa: CASSSTGPNSPLHF
abundance: NA
d_gene: NA
j_gene: TRBJ1-6
v_gene: TRBV7-3

CDR3nt: TGCGCCAGCATGGGACTAGACACAGATACGCAGTATTTT
CDR3aa: CASMGLDTDTQYF
abundance: NA
d_gene: TRBD2
j_gene: TRBJ2-3
v_gene: TRBV5-1

CDR3nt: TGTGCCAGTAGTACCGTCAGAGGCACTGAAGCTTTCTTT
CDR3aa: CASSTVRGTEAFF
abundance: NA
d_gene: NA
j_gene: TRBJ1-1
v_gene: TRBV19

CDR3nt: TGTGCCAGCAGCTTAGAGTGGGCGGGGGTAACCGGGGAGCTGTTTTTT
CDR3aa: CASSLEWAGVTGELFF
abundance: few
d_gene: TRBD2
j_gene: TRBJ2-2
v_gene: TRBV7-2

CDR3nt: TGTGCCAGCAGTGCCACACAAATGAACACTGAAGCTTTCTTT
CDR3aa: CASSATQMNTEAFF
abundance: NA
d_gene: NA
j_gene: TRBJ1-1
v_gene: TRBV2

CDR3nt: TGTGCCAGCCTTTGGGAGGGAGGTAATTCACCCCTCCACTTT
CDR3aa: CASLWEGGNSPLHF
abundance: NA
d_gene: NA
j_gene: TRBJ1-6
v_gene: TRBV2

CDR3nt: TGTGCCACCAAAGGGGTGAGCTCCTACAATGAGCAGTTCTTC
CDR3aa: CATKGVSSYNEQFF
abundance: once
d_gene: NA
j_gene: TRBJ2-1
v_gene: TRBV19

CDR3nt: TGTGCCAGCAGCCCCGGGACAATTTTACAAGAGACCCAGTACTTC
CDR3aa: CASSPGTILQETQYF
abundance: NA
d_gene: NA
j_gene: TRBJ2-5
v_gene: TRBV28

CDR3nt: TGCGCCAGCAGCAACCGGGCAGATACGCAGTATTTT
CDR3aa: CASSNRADTQYF
abundance: NA
d_gene: NA
j_gene: TRBJ2-3
v_gene: TRBV4-1

CDR3nt: TGTGCCAGCTCGACAAACCAGGACTATGGCTACACCTTC
CDR3aa: CASSTNQDYGYTF
abundance: few
d_gene: NA
j_gene: TRBJ1-2
v_gene: TRBV18

CDR3nt: TGTGCCAGCAGCTTAATTCGGACTGAAGCTTTCTTT
CDR3aa: CASSLIRTEAFF
abundance: NA
d_gene: NA
j_gene: TRBJ1-1
v_gene: TRBV7-3

CDR3nt: TGTGCCAGCAGCACCGGGACAGGGGGTCTGGATACGCAGTATTTT
CDR3aa: CASSTGTGGLDTQYF
abundance: NA
d_gene: TRBD1
j_gene: TRBJ2-3
v_gene: TRBV7-3

CDR3nt: TGTGCCAGCAGCCGGACTAGTGGCTTTACCGGGGAGCTGTTTTTT
CDR3aa: CASSRTSGFTGELFF
abundance: NA
d_gene: TRBD2
j_gene: TRBJ2-2
v_gene: TRBV14

CDR3nt: TGCGCCAGCAGACAGGAGACAAATTCACCCCTCCACTTT
CDR3aa: CASRQETNSPLHF
abundance: NA
d_gene: NA
j_gene: TRBJ1-6
v_gene: TRBV5-1

CDR3nt: TGTGCCAGCAGCCCACGAGAGGCAGATACGCAGTATTTT
CDR3aa: CASSPREADTQYF
abundance: once
d_gene: NA
j_gene: TRBJ2-3
v_gene: TRBV7-3

CDR3nt: TGTGCCAGCAGCGGGCCGGGACCCTGGGACTTTTTT
CDR3aa: CASSGPGPWDFF
abundance: once
d_gene: NA
j_gene: TRBJ1-1
v_gene: TRBV2

CDR3nt: TGTGCCAGCGGAACGGGGGTTCCCGGGGCCAACGTCCTGACTTTC
CDR3aa: CASGTGVPGANVLTF
abundance: NA
d_gene: NA
j_gene: TRBJ2-6
v_gene: TRBV7-3

CDR3nt: TGTGCCACCAGTGGTGGACAAGGGCGAAGCACAGATACGCAGTATTTT
CDR3aa: CATSGGQGRSTDTQYF
abundance: NA
d_gene: NA
j_gene: TRBJ2-3
v_gene: TRBV24-1

CDR3nt: TGTGCCACCAGTGACAGGTACTTCACAGATACGCAGTATTTT
CDR3aa: CATSDRYFTDTQYF
abundance: once
d_gene: NA
j_gene: TRBJ2-3
v_gene: TRBV24-1

CDR3nt: TGTGCCAGCAGTGAAGCGTATGGGGGCGCTAACTATGGCTACACCTTC
CDR3aa: CASSEAYGGANYGYTF
abundance: NA
d_gene: NA
j_gene: TRBJ1-2
v_gene: TRBV6-1

CDR3nt: TGCAGCGCCACCTCAGGGGGCGGCACTGAAGCTTTCTTT
CDR3aa: CSATSGGGTEAFF
abundance: NA
d_gene: TRBD1
j_gene: TRBJ1-1
v_gene: TRBV29-1

CDR3nt: TGTGCCAGCAGCATAGCGGGAGGGCGGGAGACCCAGTACTTC
CDR3aa: CASSIAGGRETQYF
abundance: NA
d_gene: TRBD2
j_gene: TRBJ2-5
v_gene: TRBV9

CDR3nt: TGTGCCAGCAGCTCTAGTAATACTCACAGGAACGTAGGAAAACTGTTTTTT
CDR3aa: CASSSSNTHRNVGKLFF
abundance: NA
d_gene: NA
j_gene: TRBJ1-4
v_gene: TRBV7-2

CDR3nt: TGTGCCAGCTCACCCGGACAGGGTGGCAATCAGCCCCAGCATTTT
CDR3aa: CASSPGQGGNQPQHF
abundance: NA
d_gene: TRBD1
j_gene: TRBJ1-5
v_gene: TRBV18

CDR3nt: TGTGCCACCAGCAGGGGGATTCGTTCCGGGACAGGGTTCTCTGAGCAGTTCTTC
CDR3aa: CATSRGIRSGTGFSEQFF
abundance: NA
d_gene: TRBD1
j_gene: TRBJ2-1
v_gene: TRBV15

CDR3nt: TGTGCCAGCAGCCCGACCCGGGAGACCGGGGAGCTGTTTTTT
CDR3aa: CASSPTRETGELFF
abundance: once
d_gene: NA
j_gene: TRBJ2-2
v_gene: TRBV6-2/TRBV6-3

CDR3nt: TGCGCCAGCAGCTTGGGGGACAGGTTAAGCTCTGGAAACACCATATATTTT
CDR3aa: CASSLGDRLSSGNTIYF
abundance: once
d_gene: TRBD1
j_gene: TRBJ1-3
v_gene: TRBV5-1

CDR3nt: TGTGCCAGCAGCGAAGGGAGTGACAGGGGCGGCGGTCAGCCCCAGCATTTT
CDR3aa: CASSEGSDRGGGQPQHF
abundance: NA
d_gene: TRBD1
j_gene: TRBJ1-5
v_gene: TRBV6-1

CDR3nt: TGTGCCAGCAGCCCCGGGGAGAATCAGCCCCAGCATTTT
CDR3aa: CASSPGENQPQHF
abundance: NA
d_gene: NA
j_gene: TRBJ1-5
v_gene: TRBV2

CDR3nt: TGTGCCGGGGATGGACAGAGCTTCACAGATACGCAGTATTTT
CDR3aa: CAGDGQSFTDTQYF
abundance: NA
d_gene: NA
j_gene: TRBJ2-3
v_gene: TRBV2